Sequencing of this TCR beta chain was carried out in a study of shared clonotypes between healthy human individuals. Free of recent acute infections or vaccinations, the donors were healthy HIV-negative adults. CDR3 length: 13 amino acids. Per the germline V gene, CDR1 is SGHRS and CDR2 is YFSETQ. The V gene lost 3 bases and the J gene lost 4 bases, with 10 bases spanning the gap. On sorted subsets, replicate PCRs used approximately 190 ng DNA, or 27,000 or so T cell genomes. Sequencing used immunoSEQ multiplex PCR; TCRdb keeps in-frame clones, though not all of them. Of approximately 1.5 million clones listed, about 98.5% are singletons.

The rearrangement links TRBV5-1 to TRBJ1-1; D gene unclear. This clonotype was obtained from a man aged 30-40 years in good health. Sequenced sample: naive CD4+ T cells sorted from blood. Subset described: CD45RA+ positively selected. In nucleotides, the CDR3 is TGCGCCAGCAGCTACCTCGGGCCCACTGAAGCTTTCTTT. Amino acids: CASSYLGPTEAFF.